The entry below gives a single TCR beta chain sequence along with its context. V was trimmed by 3 bases and J by 0 bases, leaving 10 bases between them. The CDR3 loop spans 15 amino acids. In germline, CDR1 is MDHEN, CDR2 SYDVKM. This specimen belongs to a study of siplizumab effects on memory and regulatory T cells. Sequencing used immunoSEQ multiplex PCR; TCRdb keeps in-frame clones, though not all of them. Here the sample spans tens of thousands of clones, 93% being singletons. The chain is built from TRBV28 and TRBJ2-3; no definite D call. This clonotype was sampled from a human donor in good health. Sequences were obtained from CD8+ T cells sorted from blood. The CDR3 DNA reads as TGTGCCAGCAGTTTTGAACAGACAAGCACAGATACGCAGTATTTT. Its protein is CASSFEQTSTDTQYF.